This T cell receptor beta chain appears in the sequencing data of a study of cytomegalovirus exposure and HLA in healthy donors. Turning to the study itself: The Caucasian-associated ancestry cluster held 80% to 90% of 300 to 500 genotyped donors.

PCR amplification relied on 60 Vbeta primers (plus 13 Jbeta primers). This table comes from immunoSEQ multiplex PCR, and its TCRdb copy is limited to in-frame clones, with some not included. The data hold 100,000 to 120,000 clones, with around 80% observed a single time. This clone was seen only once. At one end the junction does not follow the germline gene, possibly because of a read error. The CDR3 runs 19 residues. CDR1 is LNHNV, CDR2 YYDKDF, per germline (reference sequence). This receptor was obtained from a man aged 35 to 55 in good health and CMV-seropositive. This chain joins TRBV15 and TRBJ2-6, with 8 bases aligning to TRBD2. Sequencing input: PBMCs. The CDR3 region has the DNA TGTGCCACCAGCAGAGATCCTGGCGCGGGAGGCTCTGGGGCCAACGGCCTGACTTTC. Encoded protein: CATSRDPGAGGSGANGLTF.